This is a list of T cell receptor beta chains from one sample in a study of Graves' ophthalmopathy and Graves' hyperthyroidism. TCRdb re-derived calls from the multiplex PCR reads in MiXCR, one entry per CDR3 protein. The sample shows 200,000 to 250,000 distinct CDR3 sequences, around a fifth of them seen only once. The sample consisted of peripheral blood. All receptors come from a woman aged 45 to 65 with Graves' ophthalmopathy. Both conserved end residues are part of each CDR3. A D gene is named only where the DNA matches it firmly. Clone size appears in some rows only: once, few, many, or a class for an expanded clone.

j_call clone_size d_call v_call cdr3_aa cdr3_nt
TRBJ1-6 - TRBD1 TRBV20-1 CSASRGGNYNSPLHF TGCAGTGCTAGTAGAGGGGGCAACTATAATTCACCCCTCCACTTT
TRBJ1-6 many - TRBV2 CASRNTRGDNSPLHF TGTGCCAGCAGGAACACCCGGGGAGATAATTCACCCCTCCACTTT
TRBJ2-5 few - TRBV6-2/TRBV6-3 CASSSGPMAQYF TGTGCCAGCAGTTCGGGTCCCATGGCCCAGTACTTC
TRBJ1-5 many TRBD1 TRBV2 CASSPRTGSEQPQHF TGTGCCAGCAGTCCCAGGACAGGGTCGGAGCAGCCCCAGCATTTT
TRBJ1-6 few - TRBV9 CASSVQGDPYNSPLHF TGTGCCAGCAGCGTACAGGGTGATCCCTATAATTCACCCCTCCACTTT
TRBJ2-4 many TRBD2 TRBV6-9 CASSYSWAGVAKNIQYF TGTGCCAGCAGTTATTCTTGGGCGGGAGTGGCCAAAAACATTCAGTACTTC
TRBJ1-3 few TRBD1 TRBV10-3 CAISEGQGVSPSGNTIYF TGTGCCATCAGTGAGGGACAGGGGGTATCACCCTCTGGAAACACCATATATTTT
TRBJ2-5 many - TRBV20-1 CSEGSQETQYF TGCAGTGAGGGTTCCCAGGAGACCCAGTACTTC
TRBJ2-2 few TRBD2 TRBV6-2/TRBV6-3 CASSYSNLAGGSNTGELFF TGTGCCAGCAGTTACTCGAACCTAGCGGGAGGGTCGAACACCGGGGAGCTGTTTTTT
TRBJ1-5 - TRBD1 TRBV20-1 CSAQEGAMDQPQHF TGCAGTGCCCAAGAGGGGGCCATGGATCAGCCCCAGCATTTT
TRBJ1-2 many - TRBV12-3/TRBV12-4 CASSSNQGYGYTF TGTGCCAGCAGTTCTAATCAGGGCTATGGCTACACCTTC
TRBJ2-5 many - TRBV7-3 CASTIWETQYF TGTGCCAGCACCATTTGGGAGACCCAGTACTTC
TRBJ2-7 many TRBD1 TRBV27 CASSLHPLLLQGTGGYEQYF TGTGCCAGCAGTTTACACCCCCTCTTACTCCAGGGGACAGGGGGTTACGAGCAGTACTTC
TRBJ2-7 many TRBD1 TRBV5-5 CASSITGDYEQYF TGTGCCAGCAGCATTACAGGGGACTACGAGCAGTACTTC
TRBJ2-7 many - TRBV9 CASSVLPLGEQYF TGTGCCAGCAGCGTCCTCCCTCTGGGCGAGCAGTACTTC
TRBJ1-3 many - TRBV6-1 CASSDQTGMTSGNTIYF TGTGCCAGCAGTGATCAGACAGGCATGACCTCTGGAAACACCATATATTTT
TRBJ1-2 many - TRBV27 CASSFRAGDGYTF TGTGCCAGCAGTTTCAGGGCAGGGGATGGCTACACCTTC
TRBJ2-2 many TRBD1 TRBV7-8 CASSLIGSRGLPGELFF TGTGCCAGCAGCTTAATCGGGTCCAGGGGGTTACCCGGGGAGCTGTTTTTT
TRBJ1-2 many TRBD1 TRBV3-1 CASSQDTGVHGYTF TGTGCCAGCAGCCAAGATACAGGGGTACATGGCTACACCTTC
TRBJ2-5 many - TRBV20-1 CSATIHPLETQYF TGCAGTGCAACCATCCACCCCCTGGAGACCCAGTACTTC
TRBJ2-5 many - TRBV7-2 CASSLERGGTQYF TGTGCCAGCAGCTTAGAGAGAGGCGGGACCCAGTACTTC
TRBJ2-7 once - TRBV5-1 CASSLVPSSYEQYF TGCGCCAGCAGCTTGGTGCCGTCCTCCTACGAGCAGTACTTC
TRBJ1-2 many - TRBV10-2 CASSESTVYGYTF TGCGCCAGCAGTGAGTCGACAGTCTATGGCTACACCTTC
TRBJ2-5 many - TRBV9 CASSVGVRQEETQYF TGTGCCAGCAGCGTAGGAGTACGTCAAGAAGAGACCCAGTACTTC
TRBJ1-1 - TRBD1 TRBV12-3/TRBV12-4 CASRMTGGSTEAFF TGTGCCAGCAGGATGACAGGGGGGTCCACTGAAGCTTTCTTT
TRBJ2-5 many - TRBV7-2 CASSLHTRGTAQYF TGTGCCAGCAGCTTACATACTAGGGGGACGGCCCAGTACTTC
TRBJ1-6 many - TRBV6-2/TRBV6-3 CASSYRGRGYSPLHF TGTGCCAGCAGTTACCGGGGGCGCGGTTATTCACCCCTCCACTTT
TRBJ2-3 few TRBD2 TRBV12-3/TRBV12-4 CASSLGTSVLVTDTQYF TGTGCCAGCAGTTTAGGGACTAGCGTCCTGGTCACAGATACGCAGTATTTT
TRBJ1-6 - - TRBV27 CASKPTVGSNSPLHF TGTGCCAGCAAACCCACCGTCGGCTCTAATTCACCCCTCCACTTT
TRBJ1-2 many TRBD1 TRBV7-9 CASSLGGQGAIDYGYTF TGTGCCAGCAGCTTAGGTGGACAGGGGGCGATCGACTATGGCTACACCTTC
TRBJ1-2 - TRBD1 TRBV6-1 CASSEAATGLYGYSF TGTGCCAGCAGTGAAGCCGCGACAGGGCTTTATGGCTACAGCTTC